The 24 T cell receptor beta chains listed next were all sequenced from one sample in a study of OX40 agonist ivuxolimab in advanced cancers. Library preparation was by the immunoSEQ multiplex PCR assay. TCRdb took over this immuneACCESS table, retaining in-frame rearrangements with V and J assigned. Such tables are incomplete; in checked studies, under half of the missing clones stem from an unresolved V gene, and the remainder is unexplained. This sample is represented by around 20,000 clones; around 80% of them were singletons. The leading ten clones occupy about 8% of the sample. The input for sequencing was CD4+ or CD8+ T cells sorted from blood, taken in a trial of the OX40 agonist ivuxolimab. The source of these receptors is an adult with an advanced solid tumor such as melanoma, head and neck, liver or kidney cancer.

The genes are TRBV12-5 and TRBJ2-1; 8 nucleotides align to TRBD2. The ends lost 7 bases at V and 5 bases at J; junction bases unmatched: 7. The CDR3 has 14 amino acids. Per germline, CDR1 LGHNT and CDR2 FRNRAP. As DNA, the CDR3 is TGTGCTAGTGTGGCCAGCGGGGGTAACAATGAGCAGTTCTTC. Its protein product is CASVASGGNNEQFF.

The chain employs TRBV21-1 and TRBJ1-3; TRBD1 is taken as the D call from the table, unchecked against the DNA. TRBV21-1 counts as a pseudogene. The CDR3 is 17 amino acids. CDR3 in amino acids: CASSSRDRGRSGNTIYF. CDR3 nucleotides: TGTGCCAGCAGCAGCCGGGACAGGGGAAGATCTGGAAACACCATATATTTT.

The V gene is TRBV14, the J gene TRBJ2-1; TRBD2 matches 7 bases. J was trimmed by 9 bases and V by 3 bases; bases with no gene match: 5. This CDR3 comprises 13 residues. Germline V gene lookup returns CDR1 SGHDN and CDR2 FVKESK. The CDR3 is CASSHTGGAEQFF. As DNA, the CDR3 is TGTGCCAGCAGCCATACGGGGGGTGCTGAGCAGTTCTTC.

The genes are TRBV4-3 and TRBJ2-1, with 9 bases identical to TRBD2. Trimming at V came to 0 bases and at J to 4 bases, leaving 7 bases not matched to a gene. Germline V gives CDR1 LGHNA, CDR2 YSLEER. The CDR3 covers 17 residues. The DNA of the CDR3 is TGCGCCAGCAGCCAAGAAGGGTTCCTAGCGGGGTACAATGAGCAGTTCTTC. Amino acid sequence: CASSQEGFLAGYNEQFF.

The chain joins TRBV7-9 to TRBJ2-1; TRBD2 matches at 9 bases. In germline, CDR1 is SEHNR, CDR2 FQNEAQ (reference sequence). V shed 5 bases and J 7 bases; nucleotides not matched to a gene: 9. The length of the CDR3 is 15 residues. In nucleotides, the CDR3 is TGTGCCAGCAGCCCTCTTGCGGGGGGGCATAATGAGCAGTTCTTC. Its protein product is CASSPLAGGHNEQFF. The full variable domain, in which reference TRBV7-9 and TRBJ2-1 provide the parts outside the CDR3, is DTGVSQNPRHKITKRGQNVTFRCDPISEHNRLYWYRQTLGQGPEFLTYFQNEAQLEKSRLLSDRFSAERPKGSFSTLEIQRTEQGDSAMYLCASSPLAGGHNEQFFGPGTRLTVL.

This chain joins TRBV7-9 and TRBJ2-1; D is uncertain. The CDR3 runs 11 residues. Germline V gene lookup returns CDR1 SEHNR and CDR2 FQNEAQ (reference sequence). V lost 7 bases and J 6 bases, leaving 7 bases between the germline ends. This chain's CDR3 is CASNTINEQFF. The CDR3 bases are TGTGCCAGCAACACAATCAATGAGCAGTTCTTC.

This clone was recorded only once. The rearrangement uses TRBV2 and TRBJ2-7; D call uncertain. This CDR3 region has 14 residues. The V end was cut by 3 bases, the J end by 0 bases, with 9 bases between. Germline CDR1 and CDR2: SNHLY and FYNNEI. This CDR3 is CASSEWPSSYEQYF. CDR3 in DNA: TGTGCCAGCAGTGAGTGGCCGAGCTCCTACGAGCAGTACTTC.

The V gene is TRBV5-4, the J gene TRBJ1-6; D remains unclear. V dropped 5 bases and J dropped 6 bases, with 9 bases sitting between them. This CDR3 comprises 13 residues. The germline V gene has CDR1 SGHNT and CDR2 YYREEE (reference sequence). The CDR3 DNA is TGTGCCAGCAGGGGAATGCCTAATTCACCCCTCCACTTT. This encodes CASRGMPNSPLHF.

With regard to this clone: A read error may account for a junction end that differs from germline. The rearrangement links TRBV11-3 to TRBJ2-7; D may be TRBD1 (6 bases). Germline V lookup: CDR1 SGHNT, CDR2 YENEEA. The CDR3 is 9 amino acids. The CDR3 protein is CASSWGHRF. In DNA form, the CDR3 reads TGTGCCAGCAGCTGGGGACACCGCTTC.

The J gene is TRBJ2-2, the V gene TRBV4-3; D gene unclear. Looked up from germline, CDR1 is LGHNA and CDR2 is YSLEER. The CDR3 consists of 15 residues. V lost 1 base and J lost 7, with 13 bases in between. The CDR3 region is CASSQGSGRGGELFF. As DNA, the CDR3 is TGCGCCAGCAGCCAAGGGTCCGGAAGAGGCGGGGAGCTGTTTTTT.

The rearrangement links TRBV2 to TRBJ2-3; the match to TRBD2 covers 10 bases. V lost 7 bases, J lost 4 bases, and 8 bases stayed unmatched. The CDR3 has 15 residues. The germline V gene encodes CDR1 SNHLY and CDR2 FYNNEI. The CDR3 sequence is CASIKSGGEPDTQYF. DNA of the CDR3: TGTGCCAGCATAAAGAGCGGGGGGGAACCAGATACGCAGTATTTT.

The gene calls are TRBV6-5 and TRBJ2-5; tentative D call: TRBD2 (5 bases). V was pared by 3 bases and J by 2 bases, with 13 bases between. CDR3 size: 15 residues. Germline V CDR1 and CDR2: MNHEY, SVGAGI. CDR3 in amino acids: CASSYGQRPQETQYF. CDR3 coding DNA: TGTGCCAGCAGTTATGGCCAGCGGCCACAAGAGACCCAGTACTTC.

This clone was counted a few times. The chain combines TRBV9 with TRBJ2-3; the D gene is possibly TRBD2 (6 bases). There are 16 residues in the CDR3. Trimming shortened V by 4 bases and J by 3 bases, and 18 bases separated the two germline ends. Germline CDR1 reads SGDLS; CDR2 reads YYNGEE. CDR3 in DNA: TGTGCCAGCAGCCCACGGACTATCCTAGGGACAGATACGCAGTATTTT. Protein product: CASSPRTILGTDTQYF.

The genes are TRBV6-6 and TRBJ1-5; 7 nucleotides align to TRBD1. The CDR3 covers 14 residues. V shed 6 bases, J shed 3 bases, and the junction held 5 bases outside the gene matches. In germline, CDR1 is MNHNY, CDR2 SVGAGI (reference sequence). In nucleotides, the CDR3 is TGTGCCAGCAGCCCTACAGGGGCCAATCAGCCCCAGCATTTT. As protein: CASSPTGANQPQHF.

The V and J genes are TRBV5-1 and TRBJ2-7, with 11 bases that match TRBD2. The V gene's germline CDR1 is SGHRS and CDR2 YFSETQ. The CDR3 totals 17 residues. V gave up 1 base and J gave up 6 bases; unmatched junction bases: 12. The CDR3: CASSLTSGGYRAIEQYF. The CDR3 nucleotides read TGCGCCAGCAGCTTGACTAGCGGGGGTTATCGGGCTATCGAGCAGTACTTC.

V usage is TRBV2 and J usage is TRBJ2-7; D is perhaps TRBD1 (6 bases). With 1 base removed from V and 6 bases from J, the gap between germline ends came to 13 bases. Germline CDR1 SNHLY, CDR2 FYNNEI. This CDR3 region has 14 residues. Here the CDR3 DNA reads TGTGCCAGCAGTGAAGGTTACAGGGAGCCCGAGCAGTACTTC. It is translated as CASSEGYREPEQYF.

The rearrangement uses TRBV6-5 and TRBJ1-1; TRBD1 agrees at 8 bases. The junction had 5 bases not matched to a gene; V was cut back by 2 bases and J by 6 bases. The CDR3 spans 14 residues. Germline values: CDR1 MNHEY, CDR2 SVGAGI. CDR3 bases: TGTGCCAGCAGTTACCGCAGGGGGCAGGCTGAAGCTTTCTTT. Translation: CASSYRRGQAEAFF.

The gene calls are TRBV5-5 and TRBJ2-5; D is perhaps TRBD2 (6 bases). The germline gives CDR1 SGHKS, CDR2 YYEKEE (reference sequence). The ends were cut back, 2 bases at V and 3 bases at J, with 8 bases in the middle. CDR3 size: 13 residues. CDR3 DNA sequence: TGTGCCAGCAGCTTTTGGGGGGAAGAGACCCAGTACTTC. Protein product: CASSFWGEETQYF.

Here the CDR3 reads CASSELAGTTDTQYF. CDR3 sequence (DNA): TGTGCCAGCAGTGAATTAGCGGGGACGACAGATACGCAGTATTTT. This sequence joins TRBV6-4 and TRBJ2-3; 8 bases line up with TRBD2. The CDR3 contains 15 residues. The germline CDR1 and CDR2 sequences are MRHNA and SNTAGT. The J segment lost 3 bases and the V segment lost 3 bases, leaving 5 bases of the junction unmatched.

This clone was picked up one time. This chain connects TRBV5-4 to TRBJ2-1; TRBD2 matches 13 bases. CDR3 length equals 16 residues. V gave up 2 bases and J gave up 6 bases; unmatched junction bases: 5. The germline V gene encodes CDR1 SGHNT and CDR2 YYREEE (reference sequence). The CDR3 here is CASSFEGLAGSNEQFF. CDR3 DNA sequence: TGTGCCAGCAGCTTTGAGGGACTAGCGGGATCCAATGAGCAGTTCTTC.

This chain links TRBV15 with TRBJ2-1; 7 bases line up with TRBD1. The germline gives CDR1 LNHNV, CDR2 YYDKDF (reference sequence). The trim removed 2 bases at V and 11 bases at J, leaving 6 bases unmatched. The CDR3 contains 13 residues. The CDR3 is CATSRTTGEKQFF. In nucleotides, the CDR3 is TGTGCCACCAGCAGAACTACAGGGGAAAAGCAGTTCTTC. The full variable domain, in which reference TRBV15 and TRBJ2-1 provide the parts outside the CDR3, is DAMVIQNPRYQVTQFGKPVTLSCSQTLNHNVMYWYQQKSSQAPKLLFHYYDKDFNNEADTPDNFQSRRPNTSFCFLDIRSPGLGDTAMYLCATSRTTGEKQFFGPGTRLTVL.

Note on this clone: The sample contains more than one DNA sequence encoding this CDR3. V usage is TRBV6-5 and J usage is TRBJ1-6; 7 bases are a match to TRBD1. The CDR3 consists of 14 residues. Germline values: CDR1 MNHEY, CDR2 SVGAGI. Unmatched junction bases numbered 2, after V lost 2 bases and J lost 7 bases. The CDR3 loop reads CASSYDRVNSPLHF. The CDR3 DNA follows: TGTGCCAGCAGTTACGACAGGGTCAATTCACCCCTCCACTTT.

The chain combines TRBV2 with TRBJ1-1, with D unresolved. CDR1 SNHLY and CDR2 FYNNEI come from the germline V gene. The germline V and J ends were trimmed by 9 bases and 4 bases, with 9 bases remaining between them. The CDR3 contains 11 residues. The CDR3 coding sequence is TGTGCCAGGAACAGTGGCACTGAAGCTTTCTTT. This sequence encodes CARNSGTEAFF.

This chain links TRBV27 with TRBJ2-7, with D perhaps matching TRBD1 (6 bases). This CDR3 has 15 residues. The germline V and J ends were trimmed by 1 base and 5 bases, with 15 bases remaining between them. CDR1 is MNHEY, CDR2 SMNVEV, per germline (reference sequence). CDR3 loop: CASSLLRARGDEQYF. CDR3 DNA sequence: TGTGCCAGCAGTTTATTGAGGGCCAGGGGCGACGAGCAGTACTTC.